A single TCR beta chain is shown here with its context. Its specificity is unknown. This sample is part of a study of T cell responses to AZD1222 COVID-19 vaccine. The CDR3 spans 14 residues. Between the trimmed V and J ends, which lost 2 bases and 1 base, there was a span of 7 bases. The germline gives CDR1 KGHDR, CDR2 SFDVKD. Study results and caveats: Clonal diversity may have been underestimated in mostly white British donors. Samples come after the peak T cell response, not at day 14.

TCRdb's table, derived via immunoSEQ multiplex PCR, lists solely in-frame clones and lacks some. Of 100,000 or so clones in the sample, roughly 90% were seen once. Specimen: peripheral blood, collected on day 0 of AZD1222 vaccination. The J gene is TRBJ2-5, the V gene TRBV24-1; unclear D gene. This TCR derives from an adult in good health. CDR3 coding DNA: TGTGCCACCAGTGATTCGCTGGCCCAAGAGACCCAGTACTTC. This gives the protein CATSDSLAQETQYF.